One sample yielded the 32 T cell receptor beta chains listed below, sequenced in a study of vaccination effects on CD4 cells after COVID-19. Libraries were prepared by immunoSEQ multiplex PCR; TCRdb keeps only in-frame clonotypes and omits some of them. The sample contains about 74,000 clones, roughly three quarters of which appear only once. Subsequent to approximately 9 days of culture, CD4+ T cells were isolated. These TCRs' antigens remain unknown. The source was CD4+ T cells from PBMCs cultured without peptide, collected before COVID-19 vaccination. Receptors were obtained from a human donor who received a COVID-19 vaccine.

The chain carries TRBV20-1 and TRBJ2-7, with TRBD1 matching over 7 bases. Germline-derived CDR1 and CDR2 are DFQATT and SNEGSKA (reference sequence). The ends lost 3 bases at V and 2 bases at J; junction bases unmatched: 7. CDR3 length: 14 residues. CDR3 nucleotide sequence: TGCAGTGCTAGTGACGGGACAGTTACCTACGAGCAGTACGTC. Translating it yields CSASDGTVTYEQYV.

The J gene is TRBJ2-7, the V gene TRBV2; 7 bases line up with TRBD1. CDR3 length: 14 amino acids. In germline, CDR1 is SNHLY, CDR2 FYNNEI. Trimming at V came to 2 bases and at J to 2 bases, leaving 3 bases not matched to a gene. Here the CDR3 reads CASSELGTAYEQYV. CDR3 bases: TGTGCCAGCAGTGAATTAGGGACAGCCTACGAGCAGTACGTC.

V is TRBV18 and J is TRBJ2-7, with TRBD1 identical over 7 bases. J was trimmed by 7 bases and V by 4 bases; bases with no gene match: 10. This CDR3 spans 14 amino acids. The germline V gene encodes CDR1 KGHSH and CDR2 LQKENI. The CDR3 sequence: CASSLNYGTEEQYV. CDR3 bases: TGTGCCAGCTCACTAAATTACGGGACAGAAGAGCAGTACGTC.

V usage is TRBV4-1 and J usage is TRBJ2-1, with a tentative D call TRBD2 (6 bases). V shed 1 base and J shed 12 bases, with 13 bases lying between them. There are 13 residues in the CDR3. Germline V gene lookup returns CDR1 MGHRA and CDR2 YSYEKL. CDR3 residues: CASSQVGGIAQFF. In DNA form, the CDR3 reads TGCGCCAGCAGCCAAGTGGGGGGTATTGCGCAGTTCTTC.

J is TRBJ2-7 and V is TRBV6-5; D call uncertain. Trimming stripped 6 bases from V and 2 bases from J, with 11 bases between. The CDR3 extends over 13 amino acids. Germline-derived CDR1 and CDR2 are MNHEY and SVGAGI. Here the CDR3 reads CASSTHVTYEQYV. The CDR3 nucleotides read TGTGCCAGCAGCACACACGTTACCTACGAGCAGTACGTC.

A single count supports this clone. V usage is TRBV3-1 (or the pseudogene TRBV3-2) and J usage is TRBJ2-3; 7 bases line up with TRBD2. The CDR3 consists of 17 residues. Germline V gives CDR1 LGHDT, CDR2 YNNKEL (reference sequence). Trimming cost V 0 bases and J 3 bases; bases outside gene matches: 9. The CDR3 loop reads CASSQEFSWRGTDTQYF. CDR3 bases: TGTGCCAGCAGCCAAGAATTCTCATGGCGGGGGACAGATACGCAGTATTTT.

V is TRBV24-1 and J is TRBJ2-3; the D gene could be TRBD1 or TRBD2 (5 bases each). This CDR3 comprises 15 residues. Looked up from germline, CDR1 is KGHDR and CDR2 is SFDVKD. Trimming took 4 bases from V and 5 from J, leaving 15 bases between them. CDR3 sequence reads: CATSDLGPGGDTQYF. The CDR3 DNA reads TGTGCCACCAGTGACCTGGGACCCGGTGGAGATACGCAGTATTTT.

This clone was counted a single time. The chain couples TRBV5-1 to TRBJ2-4; D tentatively reads TRBD1 or TRBD2 (6 bases each). The CDR3 sequence is 16 residues long. V was trimmed by 1 base and J by 0 bases, leaving 11 bases between them. Germline lookup yields CDR1 SGHRS and CDR2 YFSETQ. This CDR3 is CASSLQGGLAKNIQYF. In DNA form, the CDR3 reads TGCGCCAGCAGCTTGCAAGGGGGACTAGCCAAAAACATTCAGTACTTC.

The V gene is TRBV21-1, the J gene TRBJ2-7; TRBD1 reflects the table's D call only, with no check against the DNA. TRBV21-1 is an annotated pseudogene. The CDR3 is 16 amino acids. The CDR3 sequence is CASSRSGTGGSYEQYV. For the CDR3, the DNA is TGTGCCAGCAGCAGATCGGGGACAGGGGGCTCCTACGAGCAGTACGTC.

V usage is TRBV6-6 and J usage is TRBJ2-7, with 9 positions matching TRBD1. J was trimmed by 0 bases and V by 0 bases; bases with no gene match: 3. This CDR3 has 16 residues. Looked up from germline, CDR1 is MNHNY and CDR2 is SVGAGI (reference sequence). Here the CDR3 reads CASSYSGQGSSYEQYV. CDR3 in DNA: TGTGCCAGCAGTTACTCGGGACAGGGAAGCTCCTACGAGCAGTACGTC.

The chain couples TRBV4-3 to TRBJ2-1; 8 nucleotides match TRBD1. The CDR3 contains 15 residues. V shed 1 base, J shed 6 bases, and the junction held 5 bases outside the gene matches. CDR1 LGHNA and CDR2 YSLEER come from the germline V gene. The DNA for the CDR3 is TGCGCCAGCAGCCAAGGTCAGGGGGCAAGCAATGAGCAGTTCTTC. Protein product: CASSQGQGASNEQFF.

The sample holds a few counts of this clone. The rearrangement joins TRBV11-2 to TRBJ1-2; 7 bases fit TRBD1. The CDR3 consists of 13 residues. The germline gives CDR1 SGHAT, CDR2 FQNNGV. The V gene end was trimmed by 5 bases and the J gene end by 2 bases; junction bases not matched to a gene: 2. CDR3 bases: TGTGCCAGCAGCCCGGGACAGAACTATGGCTACACCTTC. Its protein product is CASSPGQNYGYTF. Supplemented by reference TRBV11-2 and TRBJ1-2, the full variable domain reads EAGVAQSPRYKIIEKRQSVAFWCNPISGHATLYWYQQILGQGPKLLIQFQNNGVVDDSQLPKDRFSAERLKGVDSTLKIQPAKLEDSAVYLCASSPGQNYGYTFGSGTRLTVV.

J is TRBJ2-1 and V is TRBV24-1, with TRBD2 matching 8 bases. V was pared by 4 bases and J by 8 bases, with 6 bases of the junction left unmatched. The CDR3 spans 14 residues. Germline V gene data show CDR1 as KGHDR and CDR2 as SFDVKD. Here the CDR3 DNA reads TGTGCCACCAGTGACCCCGGGGGGGCCGATGAGCAGTTCTTC. Translated: CATSDPGGADEQFF.

The chain has TRBV4-1 and TRBJ1-4; 10 nucleotides agree with TRBD1. Per the germline V gene, CDR1 is MGHRA and CDR2 is YSYEKL. V dropped 2 bases and J dropped 4; count of bases not matched to a gene: 7. The CDR3 runs to 17 residues. The CDR3 DNA follows: TGCGCCAGCAGCCAAACCGACAGGGGGCGAAATAATGAAAAACTGTTTTTT. This translates into CASSQTDRGRNNEKLFF.

The chain has TRBV5-1 and TRBJ1-4; no firm D call. This CDR3 region has 12 residues. Deletions cut 4 bases from V and 8 bases from J, with 9 bases between. The germline V gene encodes CDR1 SGHRS and CDR2 YFSETQ. CDR3 residues: CASSPDGEKLFF. The CDR3 DNA is TGCGCCAGCAGCCCGGACGGGGAAAAACTGTTTTTT.

Only one count was recorded for this clone. V usage is TRBV5-1 and J usage is TRBJ2-2; a weak D match, TRBD1 (7 bases). Trimming removed 0 bases at V and 7 bases at J, with 13 bases between. CDR3 length: 15 amino acids. Germline V gene data show CDR1 as SGHRS and CDR2 as YFSETQ. The CDR3: CASSLAQGGVGELFF. CDR3 in DNA: TGCGCCAGCAGCTTGGCCCAGGGGGGTGTCGGGGAGCTGTTTTTT.

The chain uses TRBV11-2 and TRBJ1-4; D is unresolved. Trimming left V 4 bases short and J 7 bases short, with 13 bases between. Germline V gives CDR1 SGHAT, CDR2 FQNNGV. The CDR3 sequence is 14 residues long. The CDR3 DNA is TGTGCCAGCAGCTCTACTGGTGGAGGTGAAAAACTGTTTTTT. It translates to CASSSTGGGEKLFF.

This chain uses TRBV7-8 with TRBJ2-5; 8 bases are a match to TRBD2. CDR3 size: 12 residues. The ends lost 8 bases at V and 5 bases at J; junction bases unmatched: 4. The germline V gene has CDR1 SGHVS and CDR2 FQNEAQ. The CDR3: CASRPGGETQYF. In DNA, the CDR3 is TGTGCCAGCCGGCCGGGAGGGGAGACCCAGTACTTC. The full variable domain, completed using reference TRBV7-8 and TRBJ2-5, is GAGVSQSPRYKVAKRGQDVALRCDPISGHVSLFWYQQALGQGPEFLTYFQNEAQLDKSGLPSDRFFAERPEGSVSTLKIQRTQQEDSAVYLCASRPGGETQYFGPGTRLLVL.

This sequence joins TRBV6-5 and TRBJ2-7; D uncertain. Germline loops: CDR1 MNHEY, CDR2 SVGAGI. This CDR3 spans 14 amino acids. The ends were cut back, 7 bases at V and 4 bases at J, with 17 bases in the middle. CDR3: CASTDEGGFYEQYV. The CDR3 DNA reads as TGTGCCAGCACGGACGAAGGTGGGTTTTACGAGCAGTACGTC.

The rearrangement joins TRBV7-2 to TRBJ2-5; D call uncertain. V gave up 1 base and J gave up 7 bases, with 7 bases separating them. The CDR3 loop spans 12 amino acids. Germline CDR1 SGHTA, CDR2 FQGNSA. The CDR3 loop is CASSLGPRTQYF. The CDR3 DNA follows: TGTGCCAGCAGCTTAGGCCCCCGGACCCAGTACTTC.

This rearrangement joins TRBV5-1 to TRBJ2-5; D might be TRBD2 (6 bases). The germline V gene encodes CDR1 SGHRS and CDR2 YFSETQ. This CDR3 contains 13 residues. V lost 3 bases and J lost 8, with 14 bases in between. The CDR3 reads CASSSEGPGTQYF. As DNA, the CDR3 is TGCGCCAGCAGCTCGGAGGGTCCGGGTACCCAGTACTTC.

The chain has TRBV19 and TRBJ2-1, with D possibly matching TRBD1 (5 bases). V was cut by 7 bases and J by 3 bases, with 7 bases left in between. Germline loops: CDR1 LNHDA, CDR2 SQIVND (reference sequence). The CDR3 is 12 residues long. The CDR3 protein is CASKTDYNEQFF. CDR3 coding DNA: TGTGCCAGTAAGACAGACTACAATGAGCAGTTCTTC.

The rearrangement uses TRBV2 and TRBJ1-1; no clear D gene. The germline V gene encodes CDR1 SNHLY and CDR2 FYNNEI. V was cut by 3 bases and J by 0 bases, with 8 bases left in between. The CDR3 contains 14 residues. The CDR3 bases are TGTGCCAGCAGTGAGTGGCAGATGAACACTGAAGCTTTCTTT. This codes for CASSEWQMNTEAFF.

V and J are TRBV23-1 and TRBJ2-7; 9 nucleotides match TRBD1. TRBV23-1 is classed as an ORF, of uncertain function. J was trimmed by 4 bases and V by 2 bases; bases with no gene match: 9. The CDR3 extends over 16 amino acids. The CDR3 bases are TGCGCCAGCAGTCAACTCCATGACAGGGGGGTTTACGAGCAGTACGTC. Its protein is CASSQLHDRGVYEQYV.

J is TRBJ1-1 and V is TRBV5-1; a weak D match, TRBD1 (5 bases). CDR1 is SGHRS and CDR2 is YFSETQ in the germline V gene. This CDR3 has 11 residues. V was clipped by 0 bases and J by 9 bases, with 6 bases between them. The CDR3 DNA follows: TGCGCCAGCAGCTTGGCGGGACAAGCTTTCTTT. Protein product: CASSLAGQAFF.

The V call is TRBV18, the J call TRBJ2-4, with 9 bases aligning to TRBD1. The CDR3 runs to 18 residues. The junction had 10 bases not matched to a gene; V was cut back by 4 bases and J by 0 bases. Germline CDR1 and CDR2: KGHSH and LQKENI. The CDR3 coding sequence is TGTGCCAGCTCACACATCACTTCGACAGGGGGAGCCAAAAACATTCAGTACTTC. Translation gives CASSHITSTGGAKNIQYF.

A few counts support this clone. J is TRBJ2-2 and V is TRBV10-1; 8 bases match TRBD1. Germline V gene sequence: CDR1 WNHNN, CDR2 SYGVQD (reference sequence). Unmatched junction bases numbered 3, after V lost 4 bases and J lost 5 bases. The CDR3 extends over 14 amino acids. CDR3 DNA: TGCGCCAGCAGTGGGACAGGGCGGACCGGGGAGCTGTTTTTT. This translates into CASSGTGRTGELFF.

The V gene is TRBV3-1 (or the pseudogene TRBV3-2), the J gene TRBJ1-6; tentative D call: TRBD1 (6 bases). Germline CDR1 and CDR2: LGHDT and YNNKEL (reference sequence). The CDR3 spans 15 residues. Trimming took off 0 bases at V and 7 bases at J, with 10 bases between the two ends. The CDR3 bases are TGTGCCAGCAGCCAAGATGGGGACATCAATTCACCCCTCCACTTT. Protein product: CASSQDGDINSPLHF.

V usage is TRBV6-1 and J usage is TRBJ2-1; 9 bases line up with TRBD2. CDR1 is MNHNS and CDR2 is SASEGT in the germline V gene. V lost 3 bases and J lost 9; bases outside the gene matches: 9. The CDR3 sequence is 15 residues long. The CDR3 protein is CASSELAGPRGEQFF. The CDR3 nucleotides are TGTGCCAGCAGTGAGCTAGCGGGGCCTCGGGGTGAGCAGTTCTTC.

This clone came up a few times. V usage is TRBV5-8 and J usage is TRBJ2-3; 7 bases are a match to TRBD1. The CDR3 has 15 amino acids. Germline V gene lookup returns CDR1 SGHTS and CDR2 YDEGEE. J was trimmed by 6 bases and V by 0 bases; bases with no gene match: 7. The CDR3 DNA reads as TGTGCCAGCAGCTTGGCGGGACAGAGGGCGGATACGCAGTATTTT. Translation: CASSLAGQRADTQYF.

The table lists this clone with a count of one. V and J are TRBV5-6 and TRBJ2-5; D is tentatively TRBD1 or TRBD2 (6 bases each). CDR3 size: 14 residues. V was trimmed by 1 base and J by 4 bases, leaving 11 bases between them. Looked up from germline, CDR1 is SGHDT and CDR2 is YYEEEE. The CDR3: CASSLRGAPETQYF. The DNA for the CDR3 is TGTGCCAGCAGCTTGAGGGGGGCCCCAGAGACCCAGTACTTC.

The chain links TRBV5-4 to TRBJ1-2, with 7 nucleotides matching TRBD1. V gave up 6 bases and J gave up 4 bases; unmatched junction bases: 18. Germline CDR1 SGHNT, CDR2 YYREEE (reference sequence). The CDR3 is 17 amino acids. DNA for the CDR3: TGTGCCAGCACCGCAGCGGGGACAGCCGAATTGGTCTATGGCTACACCTTC. This translates into CASTAAGTAELVYGYTF.